This T cell receptor (beta chain) originates from a study of blood T cell repertoires in COVID-19. Study-wide background: From the United States, Italy and Spain came samples of acute and convalescent COVID-19. T cells, B-cell-depleted T cells, or PBMCs supplied cDNA or gDNA.

The germline V gene has CDR1 LNHDA and CDR2 SQIVND (reference sequence). CDR3 size: 13 residues. The V end was cut by 3 bases, the J end by 3 bases, with 6 bases between. Per the original data handling: Estimation of nucleated cell counts was performed using reference gene primer amplification. Profiled with immunoSEQ multiplex PCR; TCRdb holds only in-frame clones, not every one. The DNA gave D and trimming, while V, J and clone size come from that table. The sample has around 100,000 clones; approximately 84% are singletons. Input material: peripheral blood. This chain uses TRBV19 with TRBJ1-5; no firm D call. This clonotype originated in a human donor in a cohort sampled during active COVID-19. This chain's CDR3 is CASSIRDNQPQHF. The DNA of the CDR3 is TGTGCCAGTAGTATCCGGGACAATCAGCCCCAGCATTTT. Variable domain in full (rest from reference TRBV19 and TRBJ1-5): DGGITQSPKYLFRKEGQNVTLSCEQNLNHDAMYWYRQDPGQGLRLIYYSQIVNDFQKGDIAEGYSVSREKKESFPLTVTSAQKNPTAFYLCASSIRDNQPQHFGDGTRLSIL.